Listed below are T cell receptor beta chains from one sample, sequenced in a study of blood T cells in healthy people across ages. From the 5' RACE reads, TCRdb called clonotypes with MiXCR, one entry per CDR3 protein. Of some 640,000 distinct CDR3 sequences in the sample, roughly 49% are singletons; the top ten hold about 32%. Sample: blood. Receptors originate from a woman aged 55-75 years in good health. CDR3s include the opening cysteine and the closing phenylalanine or tryptophan. The D gene is left open where the match is weak. Clone size is given for some rows only: seen once, a few or many times, or a class if the clone is expanded.

clone size	J gene	D gene	V gene	CDR3 DNA	CDR3 protein
.	TRBJ1-2	.	TRBV4-3	TGCGCCAGCAGCCAAGCGGGTAGAAATCAAGGCTATGGCTACACCTTC	CASSQAGRNQGYGYTF
.	TRBJ2-7	.	TRBV6-2/TRBV6-3	TGTGCCAGCTTAGTCGGGACCGACCGGCACTACGAGCAGTACTTC	CASLVGTDRHYEQYF
.	TRBJ2-1	TRBD2	TRBV7-9	TGTGCCTCCGGCGGGCGGGAGTCCTACAATGAGCAGTTCTTC	CASGGRESYNEQFF
.	TRBJ2-5	.	TRBV29-1	TGCAGCGTTGGGGGAAGGCGGGAGACCCAGTACTTC	CSVGGRRETQYF
.	TRBJ2-1	TRBD2	TRBV5-1	TGCGCCAGCAGCCCAAGACTAGCGGGTGGGAATGAGCAGTTCTTC	CASSPRLAGGNEQFF
.	TRBJ1-1	.	TRBV12-5	TGTGCTAGTGCCTACGGGGGGGTGAACACTGAAGCTTTCTTT	CASAYGGVNTEAFF
.	TRBJ1-2	TRBD1	TRBV4-3	TGCGCCAGCAGCCAAGATGAGACAGGGGGTCGCGGCTACACCTTC	CASSQDETGGRGYTF
.	TRBJ2-7	TRBD2	TRBV20-1	TGCAGTGCTAGGAAGGGCGGGAGGGATTCCTACGAGCAGTACTTC	CSARKGGRDSYEQYF
.	TRBJ2-3	.	TRBV29-1	TGCAGCGCCAAAGGGGACTTATATAGCACAGATACGCAGTATTTT	CSAKGDLYSTDTQYF
.	TRBJ2-3	TRBD1	TRBV7-9	TGTGCCAGCAGTAACCGACAGGGGGCTCGGGATACGCAGTATTTT	CASSNRQGARDTQYF
few	TRBJ2-3	TRBD2	TRBV4-3	TGCGCCAGCAGCCAAGCTGGGGGACTAAGCGCAGATACGCAGTATTTT	CASSQAGGLSADTQYF
.	TRBJ2-2	.	TRBV20-1	TGCAGTGCTAGAGATCGGCTAGCGAGTAACACCGGGGAGCTGTTTTTT	CSARDRLASNTGELFF
few	TRBJ2-1	.	TRBV28	TGTGCCAGCAAGAGACAAGACTTGGATGAGCAGTTCTTC	CASKRQDLDEQFF
.	TRBJ2-5	.	TRBV11-3	TGTGCCAGCAGCTTAGGAATCCAGGGGTTGGGGACCCAGTACTTC	CASSLGIQGLGTQYF
once	TRBJ2-1	.	TRBV3-1	TGTGCCAGCAGCCGGGGCGACGGCGAGCAGTTCTTC	CASSRGDGEQFF
few	TRBJ1-2	.	TRBV28	TGTGCCAGCAGTTTAGTCAGTGATGGCTACACCTTC	CASSLVSDGYTF
.	TRBJ2-7	TRBD2	TRBV12-3/TRBV12-4	TGTGCCAGCAGTTGGACTAGCGCTGACTACGAGCAGTACTTC	CASSWTSADYEQYF
.	TRBJ2-7	.	TRBV7-2	TGTGCCAGCAGCTTAGTTTCCTTGGGCCCCTACGAGCAGTACTTC	CASSLVSLGPYEQYF
.	TRBJ1-2	TRBD1	TRBV29-1	TGCAGCGTTATAGGCGCACAGGGGGCCTCGGTTGGCTACACCTTC	CSVIGAQGASVGYTF
.	TRBJ2-3	.	TRBV20-1	TGCAGTGCTTTGGGGGACACCCTCACAGATACGCAGTATTTT	CSALGDTLTDTQYF
once	TRBJ2-1	.	TRBV7-3	TGTGCCAGCGGGGACAACTACAATGAGCAGTTCTTC	CASGDNYNEQFF
.	TRBJ2-1	.	TRBV20-1	TGCAGTGCTAGAGAAGGAACGATCTACAATGAGCAGTTCTTC	CSAREGTIYNEQFF
few	TRBJ2-5	TRBD2	TRBV20-1	TGCAGTGCTCAACCCCGACTAGCGGGGTCCCAAGAGACCCAGTACTTC	CSAQPRLAGSQETQYF
.	TRBJ2-7	TRBD1	TRBV29-1	TGCGGCGTTGCAGGGGGTCGGTCCTACAATGAGCAGTACTTC	CGVAGGRSYNEQYF
.	TRBJ2-1	.	TRBV20-1	TGCAGTGCTTCAAGGGGAAATTCCTACAATGAGCAGTTCTTC	CSASRGNSYNEQFF
few	TRBJ1-1	.	TRBV20-1	TGCAGTGCTAGAGATGGGAGGGGGTCAGCTGAAGCTTTCTTT	CSARDGRGSAEAFF
.	TRBJ1-2	.	TRBV28	TGTGCCAGCAGTAGGAGTTCCGGCTACACCTTC	CASSRSSGYTF
.	TRBJ2-1	TRBD1	TRBV6-1	TGTGCCAGCAGTGGGCCCCCCCCCAGGACAGGCTACAATGAGCAGTTCTTC	CASSGPPPRTGYNEQFF
.	TRBJ2-1	TRBD2	TRBV29-1	TGCAGCGTCCCGGGACTAGCGGGCTCGAGCTCCTACAATGAGCAGTTCTTC	CSVPGLAGSSSYNEQFF
.	TRBJ1-2	TRBD1	TRBV4-1	TGCGCCAGCAGCCAAGACCAACGGGACAGTTACTATGGCTACACCTTC	CASSQDQRDSYYGYTF
few	TRBJ2-1	TRBD2	TRBV6-5	TGTGCCAGCAGTCCCCTCCGTAGCGGGAAGAACAATGAGCAGTTCTTC	CASSPLRSGKNNEQFF
.	TRBJ2-3	TRBD2	TRBV4-3	TGCGCCAGCAGCCAACTCATAGGTAGCGGGGAAGATACGCAGTATTTT	CASSQLIGSGEDTQYF
few	TRBJ2-4	TRBD1	TRBV3-1	TGTGCCAGCAGCCATCAGGGGGCCATTCAGTACTTC	CASSHQGAIQYF
.	TRBJ1-5	.	TRBV7-2	TGTGCCAGCAGCTTAGATCAGGCGCCCCAGCATTTT	CASSLDQAPQHF
many	TRBJ2-7	TRBD2	TRBV20-1	TGCAGTGCTCAAACGATGGGGGCTAGCGGGACCTACGAGCAGTACTTC	CSAQTMGASGTYEQYF
.	TRBJ2-3	.	TRBV18	TGTGCCAGCTCACCACGGAGGCCAGGGAGCACAGATACGCAGTATTTT	CASSPRRPGSTDTQYF
.	TRBJ2-5	TRBD2	TRBV29-1	TGCAGCCACGGTCGAATTAGCGGGAGAAGACAGGATAGTGTTGAGCAGTACTTC	CSHGRISGRRQDSVEQYF
.	TRBJ2-1	TRBD2	TRBV29-1	TGCAGCGTTGAAAGCGGGATAACCAATGAGCAGTTCTTC	CSVESGITNEQFF
.	TRBJ1-2	.	TRBV29-1	TGCAGCGTTGAAGGGGCCGGCTATGGCTACACCTTC	CSVEGAGYGYTF
.	TRBJ2-3	.	TRBV12-3/TRBV12-4	TGTGCCAGCAGCCTGGGTCCCACTAGCACAGAGACGCAGTATTTT	CASSLGPTSTETQYF
.	TRBJ2-7	TRBD1	TRBV28	TGTGCCAGCAGTTTCGGAACCTGGACAGGGGGCCGCGAGCAGTACTTC	CASSFGTWTGGREQYF
.	TRBJ2-7	.	TRBV10-3	TGTGCCATCAGTGGTGACGGCTACGAGCAGTACTTC	CAISGDGYEQYF
.	TRBJ2-7	.	TRBV6-2/TRBV6-3	TGTGCCGCAGGGAGCGCCTACGAGCAGTACTTC	CAAGSAYEQYF
.	TRBJ2-5	.	TRBV3-1	TGTGCCAGCAGCCAAGGAGAGAGGGAGAGACGGGAGACCCAGTACTTC	CASSQGERERRETQYF
once	TRBJ2-7	.	TRBV28	TGTGCCAGCACTAACACCAACTACGAGCAGTACTTC	CASTNTNYEQYF
.	TRBJ2-1	.	TRBV6-2/TRBV6-3	TGTGCCAGCACCGCCGGCCCGACTTCCTACAATGAGCAGTTCTTC	CASTAGPTSYNEQFF
few	TRBJ2-5	TRBD2	TRBV12-3/TRBV12-4	TGTGCCAGCACTCCCCAGCCAGCGGGGTACCAAGAGACCCAGTACTTC	CASTPQPAGYQETQYF
.	TRBJ2-1	.	TRBV7-2	TGTGCCAGCAGTCTATTTTCGGCCCAGGAGCAGTTCTTC	CASSLFSAQEQFF
.	TRBJ2-3	.	TRBV5-1	TGCGCCAGCAGCCCCGGGACTCGTAGCACAGATACGCAGTATTTT	CASSPGTRSTDTQYF
.	TRBJ2-7	TRBD2	TRBV29-1	TGCAGCGTTGAAGCTGGGGGGGTCTACGAGCAGTACTTC	CSVEAGGVYEQYF
.	TRBJ2-1	.	TRBV6-5	TGTGCCAACAGTAAAGCGGACTCCTACAATGAGCAGTTCTTC	CANSKADSYNEQFF
.	TRBJ1-1	.	TRBV13	TGTGCCAGCAGCTTGGGGGGTTGGAACACTGAAGCTTTCTTT	CASSLGGWNTEAFF
many	TRBJ2-3	.	TRBV7-7	TGTGCCAGCAGCGCAGGGTATACAGATACGCAGTATTTT	CASSAGYTDTQYF
once	TRBJ2-2	TRBD2	TRBV12-3/TRBV12-4	TGTGCCAGCAGTCCCAAAAGACTAGCGGGAGGTTTGACCGGGGAGCTGTTTTTT	CASSPKRLAGGLTGELFF
.	TRBJ2-7	.	TRBV27	TGTGCCAGCAGTCCCCAAGCAGGACCCCTTGGGTACGAGCAGTACTTC	CASSPQAGPLGYEQYF